This T cell receptor (beta chain) was captured in a study of T-cell memory formation after mild COVID-19. This CDR3 comprises 13 residues. Germline CDR1 reads MNHEY; CDR2 reads SMNVEV (reference sequence). Trimming removed 7 bases from V and 7 bases from J; junction bases left unmatched: 9. The TCR alpha and TCR beta cDNA libraries, bearing sample barcodes and UMIs, were generated by 5'RACE using constant-segment primers. TCRdb processed the 5' RACE reads anew with MiXCR; each CDR3 protein has one entry. The sample lists approximately 300,000 distinct CDR3 sequences, about a sixth occurring once. V usage is TRBV27 and J usage is TRBJ2-7; TRBD1 aligns across 8 bases. The sequenced material came from PBMCs or a T cell subset sorted from them (not recorded which). This receptor was obtained from a man aged 18 to 29 who had mild COVID-19 (a few samples of this study predate the infection). Cell type and time point are not known. CDR3 region: CASIYFTGGEQYF. The CDR3 DNA reads as TGTGCCAGCATATATTTTACAGGGGGAGAGCAGTACTTC.